This T cell receptor beta chain was recorded in a study of T-cell memory formation after mild COVID-19. Overall study: TCR clusters largely stayed donor specific.

General study points: Most CD4+ clones that shrank were in CM and EM, while CD8+ ones turned up in EMRA. The study found balanced CD4/CD8 in clones contracting day 15 to 85 and a CD4+ lean in later expanders.

In TCRdb, the 5' RACE reads were re-called with MiXCR into one record per CDR3 protein. This table holds a few hundred thousand distinct CDR3 sequences, roughly 21% found once. On this clonotype: No antigen is known for it.

The CDR3 extends over 12 amino acids. The V and J ends lost 6 bases and 5 bases, in that order; junction bases with no gene match: 4. Germline-derived CDR1 and CDR2 are SQVTM and ANQGSEA. Sequencing input: PBMCs or a T cell subset sorted from them (not recorded which). The V and J genes are TRBV29-1 and TRBJ2-5, with TRBD1 matching 9 bases. The receptor comes from an adult woman who had mild COVID-19 (a few samples of this study predate the infection). Cell type and time point are not known. CDR3 sequence: CSVWTGAETQYF. Here the CDR3 DNA reads TGCAGCGTCTGGACAGGGGCTGAGACCCAGTACTTC.